This entry lists 18 T cell receptor beta chains sequenced from one sample in a study of regulatory T cells in long-lasting Graves disease. Time point indicated: newly diagnosed GD, antithyroid drugs for less than 3 months. The TCR library was prepared using RNA isolated from PBMCs. For TCR beta, libraries came from iRepertoire HTBI primers and Arm-PCR of CDR3 regions. TCRdb recomputed calls from the multiplex PCR reads with MiXCR, one row per CDR3 protein. The sample gives some 220,000 distinct CDR3 sequences, roughly 18% of which show up once; 12% is in the top ten. These same data were also listed under a study on T cells in Graves' hyperthyroidism and ophthalmopathy.

Sequenced material: peripheral blood mononuclear cells (PBMCs), taken at new diagnosis, from a patient treated with antithyroid drugs. Source of these receptors: a woman in her twenties or thirties with Graves disease.

This clonotype was observed many times. The chain carries TRBV2 and TRBJ2-2; D is ambiguous. The CDR3 contains 15 residues. V lost 3 bases and J lost 0, with 8 bases in between. CDR1 and CDR2 (germline): SNHLY, FYNNEI. The CDR3 is CASSEETPNTGELFF. Here the CDR3 DNA reads TGTGCCAGCAGTGAGGAGACTCCGAACACCGGGGAGCTGTTTTTT.

This clonotype came up many times. V gene TRBV12-3 or TRBV12-4 combines with J gene TRBJ1-4, with no clear D. The CDR3 is 15 residues long. V gave up 5 bases and J gave up 7 bases, with 17 bases separating them. CDR3: CASSTARGESEKLFF. As DNA, the CDR3 is TGTGCCAGCAGTACCGCCCGGGGAGAGAGTGAAAAACTGTTTTTT.

This clonotype was picked up many times. The CDR3 sequence is CASSGQDRGGEQFF. CDR3 DNA sequence: TGTGCCAGCAGTGGACAGGATCGGGGCGGTGAGCAGTTCTTC. This chain uses TRBV6-2 or TRBV6-3 with TRBJ2-1; 7 nucleotides line up with TRBD1. The CDR3 sequence is 14 residues long. Looked up from germline, CDR1 is MNHEY and CDR2 is SVGEGT. After removal of 5 bases from V and 9 bases from J, the junction contained 10 bases not matched to a gene.

A note on this clonotype: A read error is the likely source, as a far larger clone sits one nucleotide away. The rearrangement uses TRBV2 and TRBJ2-7; perhaps TRBD2 as D (6 bases). Germline V gives CDR1 SNHLY, CDR2 FYNNEI. The V end lost 4 bases, the J end lost 7 bases, and 32 bases lay between the germline ends. This CDR3 has 19 residues. As DNA, the CDR3 is TGTGCCAGCAGTGTAGCCAGAAGCTTAGCGGCCAGCTCCTACAATGAGCAGTACTTC. This codes for CASSVARSLAASSYNEQYF.

As to this clonotype: It differs at one base from a far larger clone, so likely a read error. This sequence joins TRBV11-2 and TRBJ2-7; 10 nucleotides agree with TRBD1. V lost 3 bases and J lost 7; bases outside the gene matches: 6. Germline V CDR1 and CDR2: SGHAT, FQNNGV. The CDR3 has 14 amino acids. The CDR3 DNA reads TGTGCCAGCAGCTTGGGACAGGGGTGGAATGAGCAGTACTTC. It translates to CASSLGQGWNEQYF.

The rearrangement uses TRBV6-1 and TRBJ1-1; D call uncertain. Germline CDR1 MNHNS, CDR2 SASEGT. The ends were cut back, 6 bases at V and 4 bases at J, with 9 bases in the middle. The CDR3 is 12 amino acids. CDR3 bases: TGTGCCAGCAGCGGCAGGTTCACTGAAGCTTTCTTT. This gives the protein CASSGRFTEAFF.

At least ten counts were recorded for this clonotype. CDR3 sequence reads: CSVYSGTVVYGYTF. The DNA of the CDR3 is TGCAGCGTTTATTCCGGGACCGTGGTATATGGCTACACCTTC. This chain joins TRBV29-1 and TRBJ1-2; perhaps TRBD1 as D (5 bases). The V gene lost 5 bases and the J gene lost 5 bases, with 18 bases spanning the gap. Germline CDR1 and CDR2: SQVTM and ANQGSEA. The CDR3 contains 14 residues.

This clonotype has a count of ten or more. The V gene is TRBV2, the J gene TRBJ1-2; 8 bases match TRBD1. V was pared by 6 bases and J by 8 bases, with 5 bases of the junction left unmatched. The CDR3 is 12 residues long. Germline V gives CDR1 SNHLY, CDR2 FYNNEI. The CDR3 loop is CASRGQGAGYTF. In DNA form, the CDR3 reads TGTGCCAGCAGGGGCCAGGGGGCGGGCTACACCTTC.

This clonotype occurred many times. This chain connects TRBV2 to TRBJ2-1; 8 bases are shared with TRBD1. The V gene's germline CDR1 is SNHLY and CDR2 FYNNEI. The V and J ends lost 4 bases and 6 bases, in that order; junction bases with no gene match: 2. The length of the CDR3 is 13 residues. CDR3 bases: TGTGCCAGCAGTGGACAGGGGACCAATGAGCAGTTCTTC. Translation: CASSGQGTNEQFF.

This clonotype was seen ten or more times. The chain employs TRBV11-2 and TRBJ1-4; 7 positions agree with TRBD1. In germline, CDR1 is SGHAT, CDR2 FQNNGV. This CDR3 spans 17 amino acids. Trimming cost V 3 bases and J 4 bases; bases outside gene matches: 11. The CDR3 protein is CASSFSPADRDNEKLFF. In DNA, the CDR3 is TGTGCCAGCAGCTTTAGCCCTGCCGACAGGGATAATGAAAAACTGTTTTTT. The whole variable domain, filled in from reference TRBV11-2 and TRBJ1-4, reads EAGVAQSPRYKIIEKRQSVAFWCNPISGHATLYWYQQILGQGPKLLIQFQNNGVVDDSQLPKDRFSAERLKGVDSTLKIQPAKLEDSAVYLCASSFSPADRDNEKLFFGSGTQLSVL.

This clonotype turned up a few times. V and J are TRBV4-2 and TRBJ2-5; D may be TRBD1 or TRBD2 (6 bases each). Germline V CDR1 and CDR2: LGHNA, YNFKEQ. The CDR3 has 14 amino acids. V was cut by 5 bases and J by 4 bases, with 14 bases left in between. This chain's CDR3 is CASSSERGVETQYF. The CDR3 DNA sequence: TGTGCCAGCAGCTCAGAGAGGGGGGTAGAGACCCAGTACTTC.

The sample holds many counts of this clonotype. J is TRBJ2-3 and V is TRBV28; D possibly corresponds to TRBD1 (6 bases). Trimming shortened V by 8 bases and J by 6 bases, and 21 bases separated the two germline ends. The CDR3 contains 15 residues. Germline V gene data show CDR1 as MDHEN and CDR2 as SYDVKM. The CDR3 coding sequence is TGTGCCAGCCGCCATACATTACAGGGTTCCGATACGCAGTATTTT. It encodes CASRHTLQGSDTQYF.

This clonotype was counted once. The rearrangement uses TRBV28 and TRBJ1-2; D gene unclear. The ends were cut back, 6 bases at V and 5 bases at J, with 16 bases in the middle. From germline, CDR1 is MDHEN and CDR2 SYDVKM. The CDR3 has 14 residues. The CDR3 protein is CASSDLARDYGYTF. As DNA, the CDR3 is TGTGCCAGCAGCGACCTGGCGAGGGATTATGGCTACACCTTC.

The table lists this clonotype with a few counts. The rearrangement uses TRBV5-6 and TRBJ1-4, with D tentatively TRBD1 (5 bases). Germline loops: CDR1 SGHDT, CDR2 YYEEEE. Trimming pared 2 bases from V and 7 bases from J, leaving 12 bases between. The length of the CDR3 is 14 residues. CDR3 sequence: CASSFQGLGEKLFF. The CDR3 bases are TGTGCCAGCAGCTTCCAGGGTCTGGGTGAAAAACTGTTTTTT. The full variable domain, in which reference TRBV5-6 and TRBJ1-4 provide the parts outside the CDR3, is DAGVTQSPTHLIKTRGQQVTLRCSPKSGHDTVSWYQQALGQGPQFIFQYYEEEERQRGNFPDRFSGHQFPNYSSELNVNALLLGDSALYLCASSFQGLGEKLFFGSGTQLSVL.

This clonotype was detected ten times or more. V and J are TRBV20-1 and TRBJ2-1, with D unclear. The V end lost 4 bases, the J end lost 0 bases, and 16 bases lay between the germline ends. The germline CDR1 and CDR2 sequences are DFQATT and SNEGSKA (reference sequence). The CDR3 runs 16 residues. Here the CDR3 reads CSATYPAPSSYNEQFF. In nucleotides, the CDR3 is TGCAGTGCTACCTATCCCGCACCAAGCTCCTACAATGAGCAGTTCTTC.

There are many counts of this clonotype. The chain has TRBV4-1 and TRBJ2-2, with 11 bases fitting TRBD2. Germline values: CDR1 MGHRA, CDR2 YSYEKL. J lost 4 bases, V lost 4 bases, and 5 bases had no gene match. The CDR3 length is 16 residues. The CDR3 loop is CASSLPLAGGTGELFF. As DNA, the CDR3 is TGCGCCAGCAGCCTACCCCTAGCGGGAGGCACCGGGGAGCTGTTTTTT.

This clonotype appeared many times. The chain combines TRBV2 with TRBJ2-3, with 8 nucleotides matching TRBD2. Germline-derived CDR1 and CDR2 are SNHLY and FYNNEI. CDR3 length: 14 residues. V lost 7 bases and J lost 2; bases outside the gene matches: 5. The CDR3 DNA is TGTGCCAGCAACCAGCGGGAGATCACAGATACGCAGTATTTT. Protein: CASNQREITDTQYF. Variable domain in full (rest from reference TRBV2 and TRBJ2-3): EPEVTQTPSHQVTQMGQEVILRCVPISNHLYFYWYRQILGQKVEFLVSFYNNEISEKSEIFDDQFSVERPDGSNFTLKIRSTKLEDSAMYFCASNQREITDTQYFGPGTRLTVL.

This clonotype was observed many times. This sequence joins TRBV6-2 or TRBV6-3 and TRBJ2-1; TRBD2 might be the D (5 bases). CDR1 and CDR2 from the germline V gene are MNHEY and SVGEGT. The V gene lost 5 bases and the J gene lost 3 bases, with 14 bases spanning the gap. The CDR3 covers 15 residues. CDR3 sequence: CASSVQDLYYNEQFF. CDR3 coding DNA: TGTGCCAGCAGTGTCCAGGACTTGTACTACAATGAGCAGTTCTTC.